Listed below are T cell receptor beta chains from one sample, sequenced in a study of T cell responses to AZD1222 COVID-19 vaccine. The assay was immunoSEQ multiplex PCR, and TCRdb's table has in-frame clones only and misses some. The sample consists of roughly 140,000 clones, roughly 89% of them appearing once. The sample here was peripheral blood, taken on day 0 of AZD1222 vaccination. These receptors were taken from an adult in good health. Both conserved end residues are part of each CDR3. D genes are given only for firm matches. Clone sizes are given selectively: once, few, many, or a class where the clone is expanded.

D	size	V	J	DNA	CDR3
.	.	TRBV6-5	TRBJ1-2	TGTGCCAGCAGGGATCTAATTGGGATCGGCTACACCTTC	CASRDLIGIGYTF
TRBD2	few	TRBV28	TRBJ2-7	TGTGCCAGCAGTTTAGCTACTAGCGGGAGCTCCTACGAGCAGTACTTC	CASSLATSGSSYEQYF
.	.	TRBV5-1	TRBJ2-5	TGCGCCAGCAGCTTGGCAGGACCCCAAGAGACCCAGTACTTC	CASSLAGPQETQYF
.	.	TRBV29-1	TRBJ1-2	TGCAGCGTTGAAGATCGAGACTATGGCTACACCTTC	CSVEDRDYGYTF
.	few	TRBV4-1	TRBJ2-2	TGCGCCAGCAGCTCCCCCGGGGAGCTGTTTTTT	CASSSPGELFF
TRBD2	few	TRBV18	TRBJ2-7	TGTGCCAGCTCACGAGGGACTAGTCGCGACGAGCAGTACTTC	CASSRGTSRDEQYF
.	.	TRBV28	TRBJ1-1	TGTGCCAGCAGTCGTCCCCCAACGAACACTGAAGCTTTCTTT	CASSRPPTNTEAFF
.	.	TRBV5-1	TRBJ2-6	TGCGCCAGCAGCTTGGCCCCAGGTCCAGGGGCTGGGGCCAACGTCCTGACTTTC	CASSLAPGPGAGANVLTF
TRBD2	.	TRBV5-1	TRBJ2-7	TGCGCCAGCAGCTTGGATCGGCGGGAGGTCCACGAGCAGTACTTC	CASSLDRREVHEQYF
.	.	TRBV6-2/TRBV6-3	TRBJ2-2	TGTGCCAGCAGTAGTGGACGAGCCACCGGGGAGCTGTTTTTT	CASSSGRATGELFF
TRBD1	.	TRBV15	TRBJ1-2	TGTGCCACCAGCAGAGGAGGAACAGGGGGCGCCGACTATGGCTACACCTTC	CATSRGGTGGADYGYTF
.	.	TRBV12-5	TRBJ1-5	TGTGCTAGTGGTTTAAACAGCAATCAGCCCCAGCATTTT	CASGLNSNQPQHF
.	.	TRBV2	TRBJ1-4	TGTGCCAGCAGTGAAGGTCTGCCCTCTCCAAGGGATGAAAAACTGTTTTTT	CASSEGLPSPRDEKLFF
.	.	TRBV6-5	TRBJ1-4	TGTGCCAGCAGTTACCGGGGTGCAACTAATGAAAAACTGTTTTTT	CASSYRGATNEKLFF
TRBD2	.	TRBV4-1	TRBJ2-2	TGCGCCAGCAGCCAAGGGAACGGGGGGACCGGGGAGCTGTTTTTT	CASSQGNGGTGELFF
TRBD1	.	TRBV7-9	TRBJ2-2	TGTGCCAGCAGCTTAGAGACAGGGGGACGCGGGGAGCTGTTTTTT	CASSLETGGRGELFF
.	.	TRBV29-1	TRBJ1-2	TGCAGCGTCGAAATACAGGGTTTTAGCTACACCTTC	CSVEIQGFSYTF
TRBD2	.	TRBV20-1	TRBJ2-7	TGCAGTGCTAGTCTAGCGGGAGTTGCCTACGAGCAGTACTTC	CSASLAGVAYEQYF
TRBD2	.	TRBV7-8	TRBJ2-1	TGTGCCAGCAGCTTGAGGGGGAGGACTAGCGGTCGCAGCCATGAGCAGTTCTTC	CASSLRGRTSGRSHEQFF
.	.	TRBV5-4	TRBJ1-3	TGTGCCAGCAGCTCGGACGGAGGCTCTGGAAACACCATATATTTT	CASSSDGGSGNTIYF
.	.	TRBV5-1	TRBJ1-3	TGCGCCAGCAGCTTAGAATCGCCGGGCGCTGGAAACACCATATATTTT	CASSLESPGAGNTIYF
.	.	TRBV7-3	TRBJ2-2	TGTGCCAGCAGCTTACTTCAAAGCACCGGGGAGCTGTTTTTT	CASSLLQSTGELFF
.	.	TRBV18	TRBJ1-3	TGTGCCAGCTCACTAAAGCCCTGGGACCTTTTTGCTGGAAACACCATATATTTT	CASSLKPWDLFAGNTIYF
TRBD1	.	TRBV9	TRBJ1-2	TGTGCCAGCAGCGCCCCGGGACAGGGTGGGGATAACTATGGCTACACCTTC	CASSAPGQGGDNYGYTF
.	.	TRBV5-1	TRBJ2-1	TGCGCCAGCAGCTTGGTAGGGGGGAAGGGCAATGAGCAGTTCTTC	CASSLVGGKGNEQFF
TRBD1	.	TRBV11-2	TRBJ2-7	TGTGCCAGCAGCTCACCCCCGGGACAGAGGCCTCCCTTCGAGCAGTACTTC	CASSSPPGQRPPFEQYF
TRBD1	.	TRBV5-1	TRBJ2-7	TGCGCCAGCAGCTTGGGGAGGACAGGGGGCTACGAGCAGTACTTC	CASSLGRTGGYEQYF
TRBD1	.	TRBV25-1	TRBJ1-6	TGTGCCAGCAGTCCCCCCGGGACAGCGTCTTATAATTCACCCCTCCACTTT	CASSPPGTASYNSPLHF
TRBD2	.	TRBV30	TRBJ2-5	TGTGCCTGGAGTGTACCGGGAGGGATCGAGACCCAGTACTTC	CAWSVPGGIETQYF
.	.	TRBV4-1	TRBJ1-2	TGCGCCAGCAGCCAAGTAGGCCCATTGGGGGGGTATGGCTACACCTTC	CASSQVGPLGGYGYTF
.	.	TRBV16	TRBJ1-1	TGTGCCAGCAGCCCGAACGGGTTTGGGAACACTGAAGCTTTCTTT	CASSPNGFGNTEAFF
TRBD1	.	TRBV20-1	TRBJ1-1	TGCAGTGCTAGTCCCTCTCCCGACAGGGCGCTCGAAGCTTTCTTT	CSASPSPDRALEAFF
TRBD2	few	TRBV11-2	TRBJ2-5	TGTGCCAGCAAATCTAGCGGGAGCACCGAGACCCAGTACTTC	CASKSSGSTETQYF
.	.	TRBV7-9	TRBJ1-1	TGTGCCAGCAGCTTAGTATATGTGATGAAGACTGAAGCTTTCTTT	CASSLVYVMKTEAFF
.	.	TRBV15	TRBJ2-5	TGTGCCACCAGCAGAGATCGGGACCCCGGAGAGACCCAGTACTTC	CATSRDRDPGETQYF
.	.	TRBV5-1	TRBJ1-1	TGCGCCAGCAGCTTGGCCGGGGCGCGGACTGAAGCTTTCTTT	CASSLAGARTEAFF
TRBD1	.	TRBV6-5	TRBJ1-3	TGTGCCAGCAGCACCGGGACAGGGCCTGGAAACACCATATATTTT	CASSTGTGPGNTIYF
TRBD1	.	TRBV5-4	TRBJ2-2	TGTGCCAGCAGCTCGCGACAGGGGGTATCCGGGGAGCTGTTTTTT	CASSSRQGVSGELFF
.	.	TRBV3-1/TRBV3-2	TRBJ1-1	TGTGCCAGCAGCCAAGATTGGGGGCTCGGAGCTTTCTTT	CASSQDWGLGAFF
.	.	TRBV6-5	TRBJ2-3	TGTGCCAGCATTCCAAGAGCCGCCGGGCTTGATACGCAGTATTTT	CASIPRAAGLDTQYF
TRBD2	.	TRBV24-1	TRBJ2-7	TGTGCCACCAGTGATTTGCAGCGCGGGAGCTCCTACGAGCAGTACTTC	CATSDLQRGSSYEQYF
.	.	TRBV5-4	TRBJ2-7	TGTGCCAGCAGCCTGGGCTGGGGAACCTACGAGCAGTACTTC	CASSLGWGTYEQYF
.	.	TRBV11-2	TRBJ2-7	TGTGCCAGCAGCTTCGGTAAAGGCCCGTTCTACGAGCAGTACTTC	CASSFGKGPFYEQYF
.	.	TRBV2	TRBJ1-5	TGTGCCAGCAGTCCGAGGGCAGGTCGTGGGGGAAAGTGGAGTCAGCCCCAGCATTTT	CASSPRAGRGGKWSQPQHF
.	once	TRBV2	TRBJ1-2	TGTGCCAGCAGTGAAGACCTGGGGTCAGGGTACTACTATGGCTACACCTTC	CASSEDLGSGYYYGYTF
.	.	TRBV5-4	TRBJ2-5	TGTGCCAGCAGCCCTCTGAGGGGTAACCAAGAGACCCAGTACTTC	CASSPLRGNQETQYF
.	.	TRBV14	TRBJ1-2	TGTGCCAGCAGCCAAGGGTATAACTATGGCTACACCTTC	CASSQGYNYGYTF
TRBD1	.	TRBV24-1	TRBJ2-1	TGTGCCACCAGTGAGGACAGGGGAGACTACAATGAGCAGTTCTTC	CATSEDRGDYNEQFF
.	.	TRBV19	TRBJ2-7	TGTGCCACTCGGGACTTCACCTACGAGCAGTACTTC	CATRDFTYEQYF
.	.	TRBV6-1	TRBJ1-5	TGTGCCAGCAGTTCCCGCGGGCAGCCCCAGCATTTT	CASSSRGQPQHF
TRBD2	few	TRBV19	TRBJ2-7	TGTGCCAGTAGTCTGATAGCGGGAGGAGAGCAGTACTTC	CASSLIAGGEQYF
TRBD1	.	TRBV2	TRBJ2-7	TGTGCCAGCAGAAGGGCGACAGGGGCGTCTCGCGAGCAGTACTTC	CASRRATGASREQYF
.	.	TRBV27	TRBJ2-3	TGTGCCAGCAGTTCCCGGGGTCCGCCGGGAGATACGCAGTATTTT	CASSSRGPPGDTQYF
.	.	TRBV2	TRBJ2-7	TGTGCCAGCATAGGCGGGCCAGGACCGAGGGACGAGCAGTACTTC	CASIGGPGPRDEQYF
.	.	TRBV5-1	TRBJ2-7	TGCGCCAGCAGCTTCAGCTCCTACGAGCAGTACTTC	CASSFSSYEQYF
.	.	TRBV10-3	TRBJ2-3	TGTGCCATCAGTGAGTTGGCAGGGTTGGGAGATACGCAGTATTTT	CAISELAGLGDTQYF
.	.	TRBV11-3	TRBJ2-2	TGTGCCAGCAGCTACGGTAGCGGTATGAACACCGGGGAGCTGTTTTTT	CASSYGSGMNTGELFF
TRBD1	.	TRBV29-1	TRBJ2-1	TGCAGCGTTGGTACAGGGGGCGATTACAATGAGCAGTTCTTC	CSVGTGGDYNEQFF